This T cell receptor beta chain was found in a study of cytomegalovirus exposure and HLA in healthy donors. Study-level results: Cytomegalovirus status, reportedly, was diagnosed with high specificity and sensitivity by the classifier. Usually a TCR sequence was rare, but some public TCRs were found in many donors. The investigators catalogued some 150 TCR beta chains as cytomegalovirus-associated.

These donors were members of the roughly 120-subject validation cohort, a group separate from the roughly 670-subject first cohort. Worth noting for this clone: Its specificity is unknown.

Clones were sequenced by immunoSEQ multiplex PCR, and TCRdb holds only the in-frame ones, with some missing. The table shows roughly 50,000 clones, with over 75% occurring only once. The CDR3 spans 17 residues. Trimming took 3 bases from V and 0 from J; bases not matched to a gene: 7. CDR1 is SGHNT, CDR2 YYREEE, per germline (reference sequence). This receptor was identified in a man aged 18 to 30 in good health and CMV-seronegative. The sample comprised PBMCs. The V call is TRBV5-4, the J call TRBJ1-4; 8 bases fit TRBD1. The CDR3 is CASSSRQGPATNEKLFF. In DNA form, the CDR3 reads TGTGCCAGCAGCTCACGACAGGGGCCTGCAACTAATGAAAAACTGTTTTTT.